This T cell receptor beta chain was captured by sequencing in a study of blood T cells in healthy people across ages. The junction had 11 bases not matched to a gene; V was cut back by 0 bases and J by 2 bases. Looked up from germline, CDR1 is MGHDK and CDR2 is SYGVNS. The CDR3 sequence is 18 residues long. This clonotype was observed a handful of times. The antigen is undetermined. Study-level findings and limits: Whereas aged donors had fewer naive CD4+ cells, long-lived donors had more of them and higher diversity. It was not possible, with unsorted PBMCs, to conclusively compare naive and antigen-experienced cells.

The second PCR ran about 6 to 12 cycles with a sample-barcoded 5' primer and J-beta primers. TCRdb reprocessed the 5' RACE reads via MiXCR and lists one record per CDR3 protein. The sample records about a million distinct CDR3 sequences, 35% to 40% being singletons. Healthy individuals of Caucasian origin from Russia, aged roughly 6 to 90, served as donors. This clonotype was sampled from a man aged 18 to 29 in good health. Sequenced: blood. The J gene is TRBJ2-3, the V gene TRBV25-1, with 7 bases fitting TRBD2. CDR3 region: CASSEYTRASGFTDTQYF. The CDR3 nucleotides are TGTGCCAGCAGTGAATATACCCGCGCTAGCGGTTTCACAGATACGCAGTATTTT.